This TCR beta chain was sequenced for a study of cytomegalovirus exposure and HLA in healthy donors. Points from the study as a whole: The study assumed roughly uniform donor sequencing depth for presence/absence analyses. Of the V segments, some could not be distinguished, including TRBV6-2 and TRBV6-3, and were excluded.

This clone has a handful of counts. Its target is unknown. CDR3 length equals 15 residues. CDR1 is SGHNT and CDR2 is YYREEE in the germline V gene (reference sequence). Trimming at V came to 4 bases and at J to 3 bases, leaving 4 bases not matched to a gene. The PCR employed 60 Vbeta primers together with 13 Jbeta primers. Measured with immunoSEQ multiplex PCR; TCRdb has only the in-frame clones, and not every one. The table includes some 130,000 clones, just under 80% detected once. This clonotype was sampled from a man younger than 45 in good health. This chain uses TRBV5-4 with TRBJ2-2; 9 nucleotides match TRBD1. The sample comprised PBMCs. The CDR3 protein is CASSGDRADTGELFF. The DNA of the CDR3 is TGTGCCAGCAGCGGGGACAGGGCGGACACCGGGGAGCTGTTTTTT.